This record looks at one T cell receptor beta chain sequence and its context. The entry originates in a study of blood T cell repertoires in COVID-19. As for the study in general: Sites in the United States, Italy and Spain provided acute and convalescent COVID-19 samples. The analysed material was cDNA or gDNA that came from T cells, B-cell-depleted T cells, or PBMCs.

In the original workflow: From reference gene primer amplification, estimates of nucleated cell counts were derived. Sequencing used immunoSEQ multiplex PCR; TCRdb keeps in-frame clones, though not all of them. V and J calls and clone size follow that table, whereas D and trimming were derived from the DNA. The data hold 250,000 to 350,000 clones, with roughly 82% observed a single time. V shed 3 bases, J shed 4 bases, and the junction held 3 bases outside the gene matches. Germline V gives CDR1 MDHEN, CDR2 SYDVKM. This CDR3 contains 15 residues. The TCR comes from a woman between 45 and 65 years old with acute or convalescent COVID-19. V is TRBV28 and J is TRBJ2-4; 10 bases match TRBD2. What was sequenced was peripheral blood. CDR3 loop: CASSFPTSGKNIQYF. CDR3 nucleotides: TGTGCCAGCAGTTTCCCGACTAGCGGGAAAAACATTCAGTACTTC. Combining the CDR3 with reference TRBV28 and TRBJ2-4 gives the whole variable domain DVKVTQSSRYLVKRTGEKVFLECVQDMDHENMFWYRQDPGLGLRLIYFSYDVKMKEKGDIPEGYSVSREKKERFSLILESASTNQTSMYLCASSFPTSGKNIQYFGAGTRLSVL.